This passage covers 23 T cell receptor beta chains from one sample sequenced in a study of OX40 agonist ivuxolimab in advanced cancers. Here immunoSEQ multiplex PCR was the method, and the copy in TCRdb shows in-frame clones only, minus some. This repertoire shows about 34,000 clones, nearly 95% found once; its top ten account for 4% to 5%. Specimen: CD4+ or CD8+ T cells sorted from blood, collected in a trial of the OX40 agonist ivuxolimab. These TCRs come from an adult with an advanced solid tumor such as melanoma, head and neck, liver or kidney cancer.

V usage is TRBV19 and J usage is TRBJ1-5; D is unresolved. V lost 2 bases and J 1 base, leaving 12 bases between the germline ends. This CDR3 has 16 residues. Germline V CDR1 and CDR2: LNHDA, SQIVND (reference sequence). The CDR3 coding sequence is TGTGCCAGTAGTATAAACTGGGAGAGCAGCAATCAGCCCCAGCATTTT. Amino acid sequence: CASSINWESSNQPQHF.

A single count supports this clone. This rearrangement joins TRBV10-3 to TRBJ1-5; D perhaps matches TRBD1 (5 bases). V lost 2 bases, J lost 7 bases, and 9 bases lay in between. The length of the CDR3 is 13 residues. Per germline, CDR1 ENHRY and CDR2 SYGVKD. CDR3 sequence (DNA): TGTGCCATCAGTGAGGGGGGTGAGCAGCCCCAGCATTTT. Protein: CAISEGGEQPQHF.

V usage is TRBV15 and J usage is TRBJ2-1; 7 nucleotides line up with TRBD2. With V trimmed by 6 bases and J by 3 bases, 17 bases remained unmatched. The CDR3 is made up of 18 amino acids. Germline CDR1 is LNHNV and CDR2 is YYDKDF (reference sequence). This CDR3 is CATSRHLIAGEGYNEQFF. The CDR3 nucleotides read TGTGCCACCAGTCGGCACCTCATTGCGGGAGAAGGCTACAATGAGCAGTTCTTC.

Here the CDR3 DNA reads TGCAGCGTTGAAATCCAGATCTATGAGCAGTTCTTC. Amino acids: CSVEIQIYEQFF. V is TRBV29-1 and J is TRBJ2-1; D unresolved. With 2 bases removed from V and 8 bases from J, the gap between germline ends came to 10 bases. Germline V CDR1 and CDR2: SQVTM, ANQGSEA. The CDR3 is made up of 12 amino acids.

This chain joins TRBV19 and TRBJ1-3, with a possible D match to TRBD1 (5 bases). The CDR3 sequence is 16 residues long. CDR1 is LNHDA, CDR2 SQIVND, per germline (reference sequence). Between the trimmed V and J ends, which lost 5 bases and 2 bases, there was a span of 16 bases. The CDR3, as DNA: TGTGCCAGTAGTCTACAGGACCTGGAGGCTGGAAACACCATATATTTT. This translates into CASSLQDLEAGNTIYF.

The chain recombines TRBV7-9 with TRBJ2-2; weak D call: TRBD1 (6 bases). The CDR3 consists of 13 residues. Germline V CDR1 and CDR2: SEHNR, FQNEAQ (reference sequence). Trimming stripped 1 base from V and 8 bases from J, with 8 bases between. The CDR3 here is CASSLDRAGELFF. The CDR3 region has the DNA TGTGCCAGCAGCTTAGACAGGGCTGGGGAGCTGTTTTTT.

J is TRBJ2-2 and V is TRBV10-3, with a possible D match to TRBD1 (6 bases). The CDR3 contains 16 residues. Germline values: CDR1 ENHRY, CDR2 SYGVKD. Deletions cut 0 bases from V and 0 bases from J, with 8 bases between. The CDR3 loop is CAISESQGTNTGELFF. The CDR3 bases are TGTGCCATCAGTGAGTCGCAGGGGACGAACACCGGGGAGCTGTTTTTT.

The chain combines TRBV7-2 with TRBJ2-7; possibly TRBD1 or TRBD2 for D (5 bases each). V was trimmed by 5 bases and J by 6 bases, leaving 14 bases between them. CDR1 is SGHTA and CDR2 is FQGNSA in the germline V gene. The CDR3 totals 13 residues. The CDR3 spells CASSLWDGLEQYF. As DNA, the CDR3 is TGTGCCAGCAGCCTATGGGACGGACTCGAGCAGTACTTC.

The chain has TRBV18 and TRBJ2-5; D not resolved. Germline V gives CDR1 KGHSH, CDR2 LQKENI. Trimming shortened V by 2 bases and J by 2 bases, and 9 bases separated the two germline ends. This CDR3 is 14 amino acids long. The CDR3 protein is CASSPSGHQETQYF. For the CDR3, the DNA is TGTGCCAGCTCACCATCCGGCCATCAAGAGACCCAGTACTTC. Filled out from reference TRBV18 and TRBJ2-5, the complete variable domain reads NAGVMQNPRHLVRRRGQEARLRCSPMKGHSHVYWYRQLPEEGLKFMVYLQKENIIDESGMPKERFSAEFPKEGPSILRIQQVVRGDSAAYFCASSPSGHQETQYFGPGTRLLVL.

The chain has TRBV7-2 and TRBJ2-7; D perhaps matches TRBD2 (5 bases). This CDR3 spans 15 amino acids. Trimming removed 3 bases from V and 7 bases from J, with 19 bases in between. In germline, CDR1 is SGHTA, CDR2 FQGNSA. CDR3 amino acids: CASSLAPGFSREQYF. The CDR3 DNA reads as TGTGCCAGCAGCTTGGCTCCGGGATTTTCGCGTGAGCAGTACTTC.

The rearrangement joins TRBV28 to TRBJ2-3; TRBD2 aligns across 12 bases. Germline lookup yields CDR1 MDHEN and CDR2 SYDVKM. Trimming at V came to 4 bases and at J to 3 bases, leaving 17 bases not matched to a gene. This CDR3 has 20 residues. Written as DNA, the CDR3 is TGTGCCAGCAGTTATTCCCTGACTAGCGGGAGAGCAATTTGGACAGATACGCAGTATTTT. It is translated as CASSYSLTSGRAIWTDTQYF. The entire variable domain, with the rest obtained from reference TRBV28 and TRBJ2-3, is as follows: DVKVTQSSRYLVKRTGEKVFLECVQDMDHENMFWYRQDPGLGLRLIYFSYDVKMKEKGDIPEGYSVSREKKERFSLILESASTNQTSMYLCASSYSLTSGRAIWTDTQYFGPGTRLTVL.

Only one count was recorded for this clone. The chain combines TRBV10-1 with TRBJ2-3; D unclear. Germline CDR1 and CDR2: WNHNN and SYGVQD (reference sequence). Deletions cut 3 bases from V and 0 bases from J, with 13 bases between. This CDR3 has 16 amino acids. CDR3 nucleotides: TGCGCCAGCAGTGAATTTCTACTACCTAGCACAGATACGCAGTATTTT. Its protein is CASSEFLLPSTDTQYF.

The genes are TRBV28 and TRBJ2-7; D perhaps matches TRBD1 (6 bases). Germline CDR1 reads MDHEN; CDR2 reads SYDVKM. The CDR3 extends over 13 amino acids. The V end was cut by 4 bases, the J end by 7 bases, with 14 bases between. CDR3 nucleotides: TGTGCCAGCAGTTCACAGGGATTCAGGGAGCAGTACTTC. Its translation: CASSSQGFREQYF.

The rearrangement links TRBV28 to TRBJ1-6; weak D call: TRBD1 (6 bases). V was cut by 3 bases and J by 6 bases, with 9 bases left in between. Germline lookup yields CDR1 MDHEN and CDR2 SYDVKM. This CDR3 is 14 amino acids long. The CDR3 region is CASSFRGGNSPLHF. The CDR3, as DNA: TGTGCCAGCAGTTTTCGAGGGGGTAATTCACCCCTCCACTTT.

CDR3 loop: CASSVPPWTGRNEQFF. The CDR3 bases are TGTGCCAGTAGTGTACCTCCTTGGACAGGTAGAAATGAGCAGTTCTTC. This chain connects TRBV19 to TRBJ2-1, with TRBD1 matching 7 bases. The V segment lost 5 bases and the J segment 7 bases; nucleotides outside the gene matches: 14. CDR1 and CDR2 from the germline V gene are LNHDA and SQIVND (reference sequence). CDR3 size: 16 residues.

The V call is TRBV7-3, the J call TRBJ2-3; D remains unclear. Trimming shortened V by 2 bases and J by 2 bases, and 8 bases separated the two germline ends. The germline V gene encodes CDR1 SGHTA and CDR2 FQGTGA. This CDR3 region has 14 residues. CDR3 sequence reads: CASSLQSYTDTQYF. DNA of the CDR3: TGTGCCAGCAGCTTACAGTCCTACACAGATACGCAGTATTTT. Drawing the rest from reference TRBV7-3 and TRBJ2-3, the complete variable domain is GAGVSQTPSNKVTEKGKYVELRCDPISGHTALYWYRQSLGQGPEFLIYFQGTGAADDSGLPNDRFFAVRPEGSVSTLKIQRTERGDSAVYLCASSLQSYTDTQYFGPGTRLTVL.

The rearrangement joins TRBV10-3 to TRBJ2-2, with 8 positions matching TRBD1. The CDR3 consists of 15 residues. Trimming at V came to 0 bases and at J to 5 bases, leaving 2 bases not matched to a gene. Germline loops: CDR1 ENHRY, CDR2 SYGVKD. The CDR3 is CAISESTGGTGELFF. CDR3 DNA sequence: TGTGCCATCAGTGAGTCAACAGGGGGGACCGGGGAGCTGTTTTTT.

CDR3 nucleotide sequence: TGTGCCAGCAGCCTTGGCAGCAATCAGCCCCAGCATTTT. Encoded protein: CASSLGSNQPQHF. V is TRBV5-5 and J is TRBJ1-5; D gene ambiguous. Germline CDR1 is SGHKS and CDR2 is YYEKEE (reference sequence). Between the trimmed V and J ends, which lost 4 bases and 1 base, there was a span of 6 bases. The CDR3 is made up of 13 amino acids.

The rearrangement uses TRBV6-5 and TRBJ2-7, with 8 bases that match TRBD1. The V segment lost 5 bases and the J segment 3 bases; nucleotides outside the gene matches: 3. The germline CDR1 and CDR2 sequences are MNHEY and SVGAGI. The CDR3 runs to 13 residues. The CDR3 region is CASSKDRVYEQYF. In DNA form, the CDR3 reads TGTGCCAGCAGTAAGGACAGGGTCTACGAGCAGTACTTC.

This chain connects TRBV28 to TRBJ2-1; D not resolved. The CDR3 length is 11 residues. The V end was cut by 3 bases, the J end by 9 bases, with 6 bases between. Germline V lookup: CDR1 MDHEN, CDR2 SYDVKM. The CDR3 DNA reads as TGTGCCAGCAGTTTTTGGGGTGAGCAGTTCTTC. Protein product: CASSFWGEQFF.

The chain has TRBV27 and TRBJ1-5; 12 bases are shared with TRBD1. The length of the CDR3 is 15 residues. The J segment lost 3 bases and the V segment lost 5 bases, leaving 2 bases of the junction unmatched. Germline loops: CDR1 MNHEY, CDR2 SMNVEV (reference sequence). The chain's CDR3 is CASSRGQGANQPQHF. The CDR3 nucleotides read TGTGCCAGCAGTAGGGGACAGGGGGCCAATCAGCCCCAGCATTTT.

The CDR3 DNA sequence: TGTGCCAGCAGCTTTTCGACTGTCACTGAGCAGTTCTTC. It is translated as CASSFSTVTEQFF. This chain connects TRBV11-3 to TRBJ2-1; D ambiguous. Trimming shortened V by 3 bases and J by 9 bases, and 12 bases separated the two germline ends. In germline, CDR1 is SGHNT, CDR2 YENEEA. The CDR3 is 13 residues long.

The chain has TRBV5-1 and TRBJ2-1; 8 bases align to TRBD1. The CDR3 is 15 residues long. The germline V gene has CDR1 SGHRS and CDR2 YFSETQ. With V trimmed by 0 bases and J by 6 bases, 5 bases remained unmatched. The DNA of the CDR3 is TGCGCCAGCAGCTTGGGACAGGGGCCCCTCAATGAGCAGTTCTTC. Translated: CASSLGQGPLNEQFF.